Described below is a single T cell receptor beta chain sequence and its context. What it binds is unknown. The read halts 3 residues ahead of the CDR3 end, with the missing end drawn from the germline J gene. This sample is drawn from a study of T cells in women clearing cervical HPV infection. Study-level points and caveats: TRBV6-7 abundance was lower in cases than controls (about 0.099% versus 0.16%).

Sequenced by immunoSEQ multiplex PCR; TCRdb stores in-frame clones only, minus some. Recorded for this sample: 35,000 to 45,000 clones. The CDR3 runs 15 residues. Trimming stripped 4 bases from V and 2 bases from J, with 15 bases between. Germline V gene sequence: CDR1 SQVTM, CDR2 ANQGSEA. The genes are TRBV29-1 and TRBJ2-1; no clear D. The clonotype originates from a woman aged 18 to 69 with a cervical HPV16 infection that either progressed to CIN3+ or cleared (not recorded which). The sequenced sample consisted of blood buffy coat. The CDR3 region is CSVVLGRTTYNEQFF. The CDR3 bases that were read are TGCAGCGTTGTGCTTGGCAGAACCACCTACAATGAG.